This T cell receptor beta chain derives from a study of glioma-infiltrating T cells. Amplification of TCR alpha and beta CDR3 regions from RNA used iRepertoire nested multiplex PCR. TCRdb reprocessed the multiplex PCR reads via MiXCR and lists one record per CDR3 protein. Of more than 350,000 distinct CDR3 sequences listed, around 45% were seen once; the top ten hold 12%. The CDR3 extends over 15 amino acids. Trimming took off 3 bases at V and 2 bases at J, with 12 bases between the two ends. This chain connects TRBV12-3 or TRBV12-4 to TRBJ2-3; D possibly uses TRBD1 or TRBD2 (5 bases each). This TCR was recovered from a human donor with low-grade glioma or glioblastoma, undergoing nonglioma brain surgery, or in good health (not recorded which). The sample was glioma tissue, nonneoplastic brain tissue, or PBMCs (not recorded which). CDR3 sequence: CASSFSGTATDTQYF. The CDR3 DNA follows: TGTGCCAGCAGTTTCTCCGGGACGGCCACAGATACGCAGTATTTT.